The clone carrying this T cell receptor beta chain was recorded once. What it binds is not known. V dropped 0 bases and J dropped 3 bases, with 12 bases sitting between them. Germline-derived CDR1 and CDR2 are SGDLS and YYNGEE. The CDR3 sequence is 15 residues long. The data belong to a study of T cell responses to AZD1222 COVID-19 vaccine. Points from the study as a whole: Clonal diversity was possibly underestimated, and white British individuals and females predominated among donors.

Profiled with immunoSEQ multiplex PCR; TCRdb holds only in-frame clones, not every one. Among fewer than 140,000 clones listed, roughly 91% were seen once. The chain combines TRBV9 with TRBJ1-1; D remains unclear. The sequence was obtained from an adult who received the AZD1222 COVID-19 vaccine. The material was peripheral blood, obtained 28 days after the second AZD1222 dose. In nucleotides, the CDR3 is TGTGCCAGCAGCGTAGGTCGAAGTACCCACACTGAAGCTTTCTTT. Residues: CASSVGRSTHTEAFF.